Following are 20 T cell receptor beta chains from one sample sequenced in a study of cytomegalovirus exposure and HLA in healthy donors. Assay used: immunoSEQ multiplex PCR; TCRdb lists only in-frame clones, some missing. The data show approximately 180,000 clones, around nine tenths seen once. The sequenced material came from PBMCs. Receptors originate from a man aged 18 to 35 in good health and CMV-seropositive.

This chain joins TRBV15 and TRBJ2-3; 7 nucleotides match TRBD2. J gave up 3 bases and V 2 bases, and 5 bases lay outside the gene matches. This CDR3 is 15 amino acids long. The germline gives CDR1 LNHNV, CDR2 YYDKDF (reference sequence). CDR3 region: CATSRKLAETDTQYF. CDR3 DNA: TGTGCCACCAGCAGAAAGCTAGCGGAAACAGATACGCAGTATTTT.

The V and J genes are TRBV5-1 and TRBJ1-1; D gene uncertain. The V gene's germline CDR1 is SGHRS and CDR2 YFSETQ. V lost 1 base and J lost 5, with 12 bases in between. CDR3 length: 14 amino acids. The CDR3, as DNA: TGCGCCAGCAGCTTGACCGGGATCGGTACTGAAGCTTTCTTT. It specifies CASSLTGIGTEAFF.

The chain carries TRBV7-9 and TRBJ2-7; TRBD1 matches 8 bases. With V trimmed by 4 bases and J by 2 bases, 4 bases remained unmatched. The CDR3 consists of 14 residues. The V gene's germline CDR1 is SEHNR and CDR2 FQNEAQ (reference sequence). CDR3 coding DNA: TGTGCCAGCAGCTCGGACAGGGAAGCCTACGAGCAGTACTTC. It encodes CASSSDREAYEQYF.

The rearrangement links TRBV19 to TRBJ2-1, with D possibly TRBD2 on 5 matching bases. This CDR3 is 13 amino acids long. CDR1 is LNHDA, CDR2 SQIVND, per germline (reference sequence). Between the trimmed V and J ends, which lost 2 bases and 7 bases, there was a span of 9 bases. In DNA form, the CDR3 reads TGTGCCAGTAGTATACTAGCAGGTAATGAGCAGTTCTTC. Translated, it gives CASSILAGNEQFF.

V is TRBV7-9 and J is TRBJ2-7; 7 bases match TRBD2. Germline V gene lookup returns CDR1 SEHNR and CDR2 FQNEAQ (reference sequence). The CDR3 loop spans 19 amino acids. J lost 3 bases, V lost 4 bases, and 21 bases had no gene match. The CDR3 DNA reads as TGTGCCAGCAGCTCCCTACGGGCTAGCGGTGAAAAACGTGGCTACGAGCAGTACTTC. This sequence encodes CASSSLRASGEKRGYEQYF.

The chain joins TRBV5-6 to TRBJ2-7; 7 positions match TRBD1. V trimming: 1 base; J trimming: 0 bases; junction bases outside the gene matches: 7. This CDR3 is built from 16 residues. Per the germline V gene, CDR1 is SGHDT and CDR2 is YYEEEE. Written as DNA, the CDR3 is TGTGCCAGCAGCTTGTCACAGGGGCCGATCTCCTACGAGCAGTACTTC. Translation gives CASSLSQGPISYEQYF. Together with reference TRBV5-6 and TRBJ2-7, the CDR3 gives the full variable domain: DAGVTQSPTHLIKTRGQQVTLRCSPKSGHDTVSWYQQALGQGPQFIFQYYEEEERQRGNFPDRFSGHQFPNYSSELNVNALLLGDSALYLCASSLSQGPISYEQYFGPGTRLTVT.

The CDR3, as DNA: TGTGCCAGCAGATCCGACAGGGTAGGAGGCTACACCTTC. It translates to CASRSDRVGGYTF. The chain combines TRBV5-4 with TRBJ1-2, with 7 bases that match TRBD1. V dropped 5 bases and J dropped 8; count of bases not matched to a gene: 9. The CDR3 is made up of 13 amino acids. Germline V gene data show CDR1 as SGHNT and CDR2 as YYREEE (reference sequence).

The chain recombines TRBV27 with TRBJ2-1, with a possible D match to TRBD2 (6 bases). Germline loops: CDR1 MNHEY, CDR2 SMNVEV (reference sequence). This CDR3 is 15 amino acids long. Trimming cost V 6 bases and J 0 bases, with 12 bases left between them. CDR3 sequence: CASSHGSNSYNEQFF. The CDR3 DNA reads as TGTGCCAGCAGCCACGGGAGTAACTCCTACAATGAGCAGTTCTTC.

The chain couples TRBV4-2 to TRBJ1-1; no clear D. This CDR3 is built from 14 residues. Trimming left V 0 bases short and J 9 bases short, with 14 bases between. The germline V gene encodes CDR1 LGHNA and CDR2 YNFKEQ. CDR3 loop: CASSQDLRPGQAFF. Written as DNA, the CDR3 is TGTGCCAGCAGCCAAGATCTAAGACCAGGTCAAGCTTTCTTT.

This chain joins TRBV28 and TRBJ2-5, with a possible D match to TRBD2 (6 bases). The ends were cut back, 3 bases at V and 5 bases at J, with 16 bases in the middle. In germline, CDR1 is MDHEN, CDR2 SYDVKM. CDR3 length: 15 residues. CDR3: CASSFAPEGLETQYF. CDR3 bases: TGTGCCAGCAGTTTCGCCCCGGAGGGCTTGGAGACCCAGTACTTC. Based on the CDR3 plus reference TRBV28 and TRBJ2-5, the full variable domain is DVKVTQSSRYLVKRTGEKVFLECVQDMDHENMFWYRQDPGLGLRLIYFSYDVKMKEKGDIPEGYSVSREKKERFSLILESASTNQTSMYLCASSFAPEGLETQYFGPGTRLLVL.

This rearrangement joins TRBV9 to TRBJ2-3; D not resolved. The ends were cut back, 3 bases at V and 2 bases at J, with 22 bases in the middle. The CDR3 sequence is 18 residues long. From germline, CDR1 is SGDLS and CDR2 YYNGEE. The CDR3 nucleotides are TGTGCCAGCAGCGCCCCCAGTATGGCAGTAGCCTTCACAGATACGCAGTATTTT. Translating it yields CASSAPSMAVAFTDTQYF.

This clone occurred a few times. The chain carries TRBV6-5 and TRBJ2-7, with TRBD1 matching over 10 bases. CDR3 length: 14 amino acids. The germline V gene has CDR1 MNHEY and CDR2 SVGAGI. J was trimmed by 8 bases and V by 5 bases; bases with no gene match: 9. CDR3 nucleotides: TGTGCCAGCAGTCCCCGAAGGACAGGGGGAAAGCAGTACTTC. This translates into CASSPRRTGGKQYF.

CDR3: CASSSTGVAGNTIYF. The CDR3 nucleotides are TGCGCCAGCAGCTCTACAGGGGTTGCCGGAAACACCATATATTTT. This chain connects TRBV5-1 to TRBJ1-3; 7 nucleotides line up with TRBD1. V was clipped by 3 bases and J by 4 bases; unmatched bases: 7. Looked up from germline, CDR1 is SGHRS and CDR2 is YFSETQ. The CDR3 sequence is 15 residues long.

The V call is TRBV5-6, the J call TRBJ1-5, with D possibly TRBD1 on 5 matching bases. The CDR3 has 15 amino acids. The germline V gene encodes CDR1 SGHDT and CDR2 YYEEEE. Trimming left V 2 bases short and J 0 bases short, with 9 bases between. The CDR3 spells CASSFRGYSNQPQHF. CDR3 coding DNA: TGTGCCAGCAGCTTTCGGGGGTATAGCAATCAGCCCCAGCATTTT.

This clone is a singleton in its sample. V usage is TRBV29-1 and J usage is TRBJ2-5; D unclear. V shed 4 bases and J shed 4 bases, with 4 bases lying between them. Germline-derived CDR1 and CDR2 are SQVTM and ANQGSEA. The CDR3 runs to 10 residues. CDR3 in DNA: TGCAGCGTTGCGGGAGAGACCCAGTACTTC. Translation: CSVAGETQYF.

The chain uses TRBV5-1 and TRBJ1-2, with D uncertain. Germline values: CDR1 SGHRS, CDR2 YFSETQ. The CDR3 is 17 residues long. V was pared by 4 bases and J by 1 base, with 20 bases between. CDR3 nucleotide sequence: TGCGCCAGCAGCGTCGGTTTAGCGGCTTATGTTAACTATGGCTACACCTTC. This gives the protein CASSVGLAAYVNYGYTF. The full variable domain, rest sourced from reference TRBV5-1 and TRBJ1-2, is KAGVTQTPRYLIKTRGQQVTLSCSPISGHRSVSWYQQTPGQGLQFLFEYFSETQRNKGNFPGRFSGRQFSNSRSEMNVSTLELGDSALYLCASSVGLAAYVNYGYTFGSGTRLTVV.

The chain links TRBV13 to TRBJ2-7; tentatively, D is TRBD2 (5 bases). The V end was cut by 8 bases, the J end by 0 bases, with 23 bases between. Germline lookup yields CDR1 PRHDT and CDR2 FYEKMQ (reference sequence). The CDR3 contains 17 residues. The CDR3 is CASAPLRDRHSSYEQYF. CDR3 nucleotide sequence: TGTGCCAGCGCGCCTTTGAGGGATCGACATTCCTCCTACGAGCAGTACTTC.

This chain joins TRBV18 and TRBJ2-5, with D maybe TRBD1 (5 bases). The CDR3 is 13 amino acids. Between the trimmed V and J ends, which lost 0 bases and 3 bases, there was a span of 5 bases. From germline, CDR1 is KGHSH and CDR2 LQKENI. The DNA for the CDR3 is TGTGCCAGCTCACCACCAGGGGAAGAGACCCAGTACTTC. Residues: CASSPPGEETQYF.

On this clone: Relative to the germline gene, one junction end is altered; a read error may explain this. The chain is built from TRBV4-3 and TRBJ2-7; 10 nucleotides agree with TRBD2. Germline CDR1 LGHNA, CDR2 YSLEER. The CDR3 consists of 16 residues. CDR3 protein: CASSQALAGEPYEQYF. In DNA form, the CDR3 reads TGCGCCAGCAGCCAGGCCCTAGCGGGAGAACCCTATGAGCAGTACTTC.

The chain links TRBV7-9 to TRBJ2-7; D gene unclear. CDR1 is SEHNR, CDR2 FQNEAQ, per germline (reference sequence). V was clipped by 5 bases and J by 5 bases, with 16 bases between them. The CDR3 is 14 residues long. This CDR3 reads CASSPDGRNHEQYF. CDR3 nucleotides: TGTGCCAGCAGCCCCGACGGCAGGAACCACGAGCAGTACTTC.